The 24 T cell receptor beta chains listed next were all sequenced from one sample in a study of breast tumors, draining lymph nodes, adjacent tissues. TCRdb re-called the multiplex PCR reads with MiXCR, one entry per CDR3 protein. This sample has 200,000 to 300,000 distinct CDR3 sequences, with around 30% found just once. Axillary draining lymph nodes of breast cancer patients supplied the node samples. The sample consisted of axillary lymph node tissue. These receptor sequences come from a female donor with breast cancer. Some clones in this sample may be carry-over from other donors' samples.

Details on this clonotype: Just one base apart from a much larger clone, this may be a read error. The CDR3 ends on some other residue instead of the conserved phenylalanine or tryptophan, so this is likely a read error. The chain couples TRBV7-2 to TRBJ2-7; D gene unclear. CDR3 size: 12 residues. V lost 6 bases and J 7 bases, leaving 13 bases between the germline ends. Looked up from germline, CDR1 is SGHTA and CDR2 is FQGNSA. CDR3 coding DNA: TGTGCCAGCAGTTTCGAGCTGTCGGAGCAGTACCTC. Residues: CASSFELSEQYL.

V and J are TRBV5-4 and TRBJ2-2, with D unclear. Trimming removed 4 bases from V and 4 bases from J, with 11 bases in between. This CDR3 contains 14 residues. Germline CDR1 is SGHNT and CDR2 is YYREEE (reference sequence). The CDR3 DNA is TGTGCCAGCAGCCTCGAAACCCCCACCGGGGAGCTGTTTTTT. This encodes CASSLETPTGELFF.

The gene calls are TRBV27 and TRBJ1-5; the match to TRBD1 covers 7 bases. The length of the CDR3 is 15 residues. Trimming at V came to 5 bases and at J to 0 bases, leaving 4 bases not matched to a gene. Germline V lookup: CDR1 MNHEY, CDR2 SMNVEV (reference sequence). The CDR3 reads CASSRGGPSNQPQHF. CDR3 nucleotides: TGTGCCAGCAGTCGAGGGGGCCCTAGCAATCAGCCCCAGCATTTT.

This clonotype was counted between two and nine times. A single base separates this from a much larger clone, so it may be a read error. The chain links TRBV7-2 to TRBJ1-2; D unclear. The CDR3 has 15 residues. Per the germline V gene, CDR1 is SGHTA and CDR2 is FQGNSA. The CDR3 DNA is TGTGCCAGCAGCTTAGTTATAGGGCAGAACTATGGCTACCCCTTC. Amino acid sequence: CASSLVIGQNYGYPF.

On this clonotype itself: A much larger clone lies a single base off, so this may be a read error. V usage is TRBV6-1 and J usage is TRBJ1-3, with D perhaps matching TRBD1 (6 bases). CDR3 size: 17 residues. Germline assignment: CDR1 MNHNS and CDR2 SASEGT. CDR3 in DNA: TGTGCCAGCAGTGGACTGGCTCGGACAGTTTCTGGAACCACCATATATTTT. Its translation is CASSGLARTVSGTTIYF.

Many counts were recorded for this clonotype. J is TRBJ1-5 and V is TRBV20-1, with TRBD1 matching over 9 bases. V shed 6 bases, J shed 7 bases, and the junction held 10 bases outside the gene matches. The CDR3 loop spans 14 amino acids. Germline assignment: CDR1 DFQATT and CDR2 SNEGSKA (reference sequence). This CDR3 is CSAGDREVLQPQHF. The DNA for the CDR3 is TGCAGTGCCGGGGACAGGGAGGTGTTACAGCCCCAGCATTTT.

A note on this clonotype: This sequence may be a read error, since a much larger clone differs from it by one base. This chain uses TRBV4-1 with TRBJ2-7, with 10 nucleotides matching TRBD2. Germline values: CDR1 MGHRA, CDR2 YSYEKL. This CDR3 spans 15 amino acids. CDR3 residues: CANSQAGTSAYEQYF. The CDR3, as DNA: TGCGCCAACAGCCAAGCCGGGACTAGCGCCTACGAGCAGTACTTC.

This clonotype has ten or more counts. The chain links TRBV4-3 to TRBJ1-3; D unclear. V was trimmed by 0 bases and J by 9 bases, leaving 18 bases between them. Per germline, CDR1 LGHNA and CDR2 YSLEER. This CDR3 is built from 16 residues. As DNA, the CDR3 is TGCGCCAGCAGCCAAGATCGGCACGGACCCCTGAGCACCATATATTTT. The encoded protein is CASSQDRHGPLSTIYF.

The table lists this clonotype with many counts. This chain connects TRBV4-3 to TRBJ2-7, with D uncertain. The V gene's germline CDR1 is LGHNA and CDR2 YSLEER. CDR3 size: 16 residues. V gave up 4 bases and J gave up 2 bases, with 18 bases separating them. CDR3 sequence reads: CASSRNRGTQAYEQYF. In nucleotides, the CDR3 is TGCGCCAGCAGCCGGAACAGAGGAACCCAAGCCTACGAGCAGTACTTC.

Comment on this clonotype: One end of the junction is discordant with germline, which a read error may explain. The chain is built from TRBV15 and TRBJ1-4, with D perhaps matching TRBD1 (5 bases). This CDR3 is 15 amino acids long. CDR1 and CDR2 (germline): LNHNV, YYDKDF (reference sequence). Here the CDR3 reads CATSRVWGRYEKLFF. CDR3 nucleotides: TGCGCCACCAGCAGAGTCTGGGGGAGGTATGAAAAACTGTTTTTT.

Many counts were recorded for this clonotype. The V and J genes are TRBV18 and TRBJ1-2, with D unresolved. Germline loops: CDR1 KGHSH, CDR2 LQKENI. The CDR3 length is 12 residues. Trimming stripped 4 bases from V and 5 bases from J, with 8 bases between. The CDR3 loop is CASSLDNYGYTF. Written as DNA, the CDR3 is TGTGCCAGCTCACTTGACAATTATGGCTACACCTTC.

A few counts support this clonotype. The CDR3 does not end in the conserved phenylalanine or tryptophan, so this is likely a read error. The J gene is TRBJ2-1, the V gene TRBV9; weak D call: TRBD2 (6 bases). Germline values: CDR1 SGDLS, CDR2 YYNGEE. The CDR3 has 13 residues. V lost 7 bases, J lost 4 bases, and 12 bases lay in between. This chain's CDR3 is CASGPSVYNEQFS. The CDR3 DNA sequence: TGTGCCAGCGGGCCTAGCGTGTACAATGAGCAGTTCTCC.

The rearrangement uses TRBV7-6 and TRBJ2-1; the match to TRBD2 covers 8 bases. Per germline, CDR1 SGHVS and CDR2 FNYEAQ. This CDR3 is 19 amino acids long. V lost 2 bases and J lost 8; bases outside the gene matches: 20. For the CDR3, the DNA is TGTGCCAGCAGCTTATCGTCAGCGGCGCCCCCTGGACTAGCCTATGAGCAGTTCTTC. Encoded protein: CASSLSSAAPPGLAYEQFF.

Concerning this clonotype: Given a much more abundant clone one base away, this may be a read error. The chain carries TRBV12-3 or TRBV12-4 and TRBJ2-1; no firm D call. This CDR3 region has 11 residues. CDR3 nucleotide sequence: TGTGCCAGCAGCCTCAGCGATGAGCGGTTCTTC. Translating gives CASSLSDERFF.

The chain links TRBV29-1 to TRBJ2-7, with D unclear. Germline loops: CDR1 SQVTM, CDR2 ANQGSEA. The V and J ends lost 7 bases and 1 base respectively, with 14 bases between them. The CDR3 runs to 13 residues. CDR3 nucleotides: TGCAGCGCTAGACGGGTGAATTCCTACGAGCAGTACTTC. It codes for CSARRVNSYEQYF.

The rearrangement links TRBV28 to TRBJ2-2; a possible D gene is TRBD1 (6 bases). CDR1 and CDR2 (germline): MDHEN, SYDVKM. This CDR3 has 15 amino acids. Trimming took 10 bases from V and 2 from J, leaving 17 bases between them. Written as DNA, the CDR3 is TGTGCCACCAGATCCCAGGGGTCCAACACCGGGGAGCTGTTTTTT. Translating it yields CATRSQGSNTGELFF.

This clonotype was recorded many times. The chain has TRBV24-1 and TRBJ2-3; possibly TRBD2 for D (6 bases). Trimming shortened V by 7 bases and J by 8 bases, and 21 bases separated the two germline ends. This CDR3 is 15 amino acids long. The germline V gene encodes CDR1 KGHDR and CDR2 SFDVKD. CDR3 loop: CATREGGSKSGTQYF. The CDR3 nucleotides are TGTGCCACCAGAGAGGGAGGTAGCAAATCTGGTACGCAGTATTTT.

The chain is built from TRBV12-3 or TRBV12-4 and TRBJ2-1; the D is unclear. V was trimmed by 5 bases and J by 8 bases, leaving 13 bases between them. This CDR3 has 13 residues. The CDR3 is CASSHPPVYEQFF. CDR3 coding DNA: TGTGCCAGCAGTCACCCCCCGGTTTATGAGCAGTTCTTC.

This chain links TRBV10-2 with TRBJ2-5; D not resolved. This CDR3 has 13 amino acids. Germline CDR1 WSHSY, CDR2 SAAADI. Trimming pared 7 bases from V and 9 bases from J, leaving 18 bases between. CDR3 region: CASTGYSNQPQYF. The CDR3 region has the DNA TGCGCCAGCACAGGTTATAGCAATCAGCCCCAGTACTTC.

This clonotype was observed at least ten times. The chain links TRBV7-2 to TRBJ1-2; 7 bases match TRBD1. J lost 2 bases, V lost 0 bases, and 6 bases had no gene match. This CDR3 has 16 amino acids. The germline CDR1 and CDR2 sequences are SGHTA and FQGNSA. The CDR3 sequence: CASSLAVGTANYGYTF. The CDR3 DNA reads as TGTGCCAGCAGCTTAGCGGTCGGGACAGCAAACTATGGCTACACCTTC.

This clonotype was seen at least ten times. The chain combines TRBV20-1 with TRBJ1-5; weak D call: TRBD1 (6 bases). Germline CDR1 DFQATT, CDR2 SNEGSKA (reference sequence). This CDR3 region has 16 residues. Trimming removed 1 base at V and 1 base at J, with 14 bases between. The CDR3 loop is CSARVPRGASNQPQHF. The CDR3 DNA sequence: TGCAGTGCTAGAGTCCCGAGGGGGGCGAGCAATCAGCCCCAGCATTTT.

The V gene is TRBV2, the J gene TRBJ1-1; D gene ambiguous. Per germline, CDR1 SNHLY and CDR2 FYNNEI. CDR3 length: 14 amino acids. The germline V and J ends were trimmed by 5 bases and 4 bases, with 14 bases remaining between them. The CDR3 reads CASSITIRTTEAFF. The CDR3 bases are TGTGCCAGCAGTATTACAATCCGTACCACTGAAGCTTTCTTT.

There are many counts of this clonotype. This rearrangement joins TRBV9 to TRBJ1-2; weak D call: TRBD1 (6 bases). Germline assignment: CDR1 SGDLS and CDR2 YYNGEE. Trimming pared 3 bases from V and 5 bases from J, leaving 20 bases between. The CDR3 sequence is 16 residues long. In DNA form, the CDR3 reads TGTGCCAGCAGCGACTCACCTAAGGACAGCCGATATGGCTACACCTTC. Amino acid sequence: CASSDSPKDSRYGYTF.

For this clonotype: This may be a read error: a much more frequent sequence differs by one nucleotide. The V gene is TRBV6-1, the J gene TRBJ2-7; 7 positions agree with TRBD2. The CDR3 runs to 12 residues. Germline-derived CDR1 and CDR2 are MNHNS and SASEGT. Trimming removed 6 bases from V and 4 bases from J; junction bases left unmatched: 3. In DNA, the CDR3 is TGTGCCAGCAGCCCACTAGCGTACGAGCAGTACTTC. Protein product: CASSPLAYEQYF.